Below are 26 T cell receptor beta chains sequenced from a single sample in a study of OX40 agonist ivuxolimab in advanced cancers. Produced via immunoSEQ multiplex PCR; TCRdb's table is partial and in-frame only. The data contain some 19,000 clones, about 76% of them seen just once; the ten biggest clones take up around 20%. The sequences come from CD4+ or CD8+ T cells sorted from blood, collected in a trial of the OX40 agonist ivuxolimab. All receptors come from an adult with an advanced solid tumor such as melanoma, head and neck, liver or kidney cancer.

The rearrangement uses TRBV11-3 and TRBJ2-7; D uncertain. Germline V gene sequence: CDR1 SGHNT, CDR2 YENEEA. The CDR3 is 16 amino acids. V was pared by 5 bases and J by 7 bases, with 24 bases between. The CDR3 is CASSAQRRRAAKEQYF. The CDR3 nucleotides read TGTGCCAGCAGCGCACAAAGGCGTAGGGCCGCAAAGGAGCAGTACTTC.

The rearrangement links TRBV4-3 to TRBJ1-2; unclear D gene. The V end was cut by 2 bases, the J end by 8 bases, with 12 bases between. Germline V gene sequence: CDR1 LGHNA, CDR2 YSLEER. The CDR3 totals 13 residues. The CDR3 region has the DNA TGCGCCAGCAGCCAAAATGGCGTCCGGGGCTACACCTTC. As protein: CASSQNGVRGYTF.

CDR3 nucleotides: TGTGCCAGCAGTTATAAGGGTTACTACGAGCAGTACTTC. Protein sequence: CASSYKGYYEQYF. This chain connects TRBV25-1 to TRBJ2-7; no firm D call. The CDR3 extends over 13 amino acids. V was pared by 5 bases and J by 3 bases, with 11 bases between. Germline V gene data show CDR1 as MGHDK and CDR2 as SYGVNS.

The CDR3 loop is CASSHVGGELFF. CDR3 bases: TGTGCCAGCAGCCACGTAGGCGGGGAGCTGTTTTTT. This chain joins TRBV9 and TRBJ2-2; D is undetermined. Germline V gene lookup returns CDR1 SGDLS and CDR2 YYNGEE. The length of the CDR3 is 12 residues. V was cut by 4 bases and J by 7 bases, with 8 bases left in between.

The J gene is TRBJ2-1, the V gene TRBV27; 7 nucleotides match TRBD1. CDR3 length equals 19 residues. The J segment lost 0 bases and the V segment lost 3 bases, leaving 14 bases of the junction unmatched. Germline CDR1 MNHEY, CDR2 SMNVEV (reference sequence). The CDR3 region is CASSFSQGEVSSSYNEQFF. CDR3 DNA: TGTGCCAGCAGTTTTAGTCAGGGGGAAGTTTCGAGCTCCTACAATGAGCAGTTCTTC.

V is TRBV12-5 and J is TRBJ2-1; D unresolved. CDR1 and CDR2 from the germline V gene are LGHNT and FRNRAP. CDR3 length equals 11 residues. Trimming pared 7 bases from V and 7 bases from J, leaving 8 bases between. The CDR3 DNA sequence: TGTGCTAGTGCCCTACAAAATGAGCAGTTCTTC. Its protein is CASALQNEQFF.

This clone has only one observation. The genes are TRBV29-1 and TRBJ2-2; 9 bases fit TRBD2. The CDR3 has 15 residues. The V gene end was trimmed by 1 base and the J gene end by 3 bases; junction bases not matched to a gene: 3. Per the germline V gene, CDR1 is SQVTM and CDR2 is ANQGSEA. The DNA of the CDR3 is TGCAGCGTTGAAGTAATAGCGGGAGACACCGGGGAGCTGTTTTTT. It is translated as CSVEVIAGDTGELFF.

This clone was counted a single time. The rearrangement links TRBV7-2 to TRBJ1-2, with D possibly being TRBD1 (5 bases). The CDR3 covers 13 residues. V lost 3 bases, J lost 2 bases, and 7 bases lay in between. The germline CDR1 and CDR2 sequences are SGHTA and FQGNSA. The CDR3 nucleotides are TGTGCCAGCAGCTTTGGGGGGAACTATGGCTACACCTTC. Residues: CASSFGGNYGYTF.

The chain is built from TRBV7-8 and TRBJ2-7; no definite D call. Trimming removed 8 bases from V and 3 bases from J, with 8 bases in between. CDR3 size: 11 residues. Germline-derived CDR1 and CDR2 are SGHVS and FQNEAQ. DNA for the CDR3: TGTGCCAGCGGGTTAGTCTACGAGCAGTACTTC. Translating gives CASGLVYEQYF.

This clone was detected a few times. This chain joins TRBV7-3 and TRBJ2-7; 9 bases match TRBD2. The CDR3 loop spans 15 amino acids. V shed 2 bases and J 1 base; nucleotides not matched to a gene: 3. The germline CDR1 and CDR2 sequences are SGHTA and FQGTGA. CDR3 coding DNA: TGTGCCAGCAGCTTAGCGGGGGGGCCGTCCTACGAGCAGTACTTC. This codes for CASSLAGGPSYEQYF.

V usage is TRBV19 and J usage is TRBJ2-3; no firm D call. With 5 bases removed from V and 7 bases from J, the gap between germline ends came to 7 bases. This CDR3 is 11 amino acids long. CDR1 LNHDA and CDR2 SQIVND come from the germline V gene (reference sequence). This chain's CDR3 is CASSGAYTQYF. The DNA of the CDR3 is TGTGCCAGTAGTGGAGCCTATACGCAGTATTTT.

The rearrangement links TRBV27 to TRBJ2-3; D possibly corresponds to TRBD1 (7 bases). V lost 3 bases and J lost 6, with 25 bases in between. The CDR3 is 18 residues long. Germline CDR1 is MNHEY and CDR2 is SMNVEV (reference sequence). CDR3 sequence: CASSFYPTGSRGDDTQYF. The CDR3 DNA is TGTGCCAGCAGTTTCTACCCGACAGGATCCAGGGGGGATGATACGCAGTATTTT.

By its share, this clone is large. The chain recombines TRBV27 with TRBJ1-4; 8 bases match TRBD1. V was pared by 5 bases and J by 7 bases, with 9 bases of the junction left unmatched. The CDR3 is 15 residues long. Germline V CDR1 and CDR2: MNHEY, SMNVEV (reference sequence). CDR3: CASSPLRGRGEKLFF. The CDR3 region has the DNA TGTGCCAGCAGTCCCCTCAGGGGGCGGGGTGAAAAACTGTTTTTT.

This chain connects TRBV4-3 to TRBJ2-1; 9 bases are a match to TRBD2. The V gene end was trimmed by 0 bases and the J gene end by 4 bases; junction bases not matched to a gene: 7. The CDR3 loop spans 17 amino acids. Germline CDR1 is LGHNA and CDR2 is YSLEER. CDR3 in amino acids: CASSQDGSGRLYNEQFF. The CDR3 coding sequence is TGCGCCAGCAGCCAAGATGGTAGCGGGAGACTATACAATGAGCAGTTCTTC.

In the case of this clone: This specimen includes other DNA sequences encoding the same CDR3. The chain has TRBV11-2 and TRBJ2-1; maybe TRBD1 (5 bases). Looked up from germline, CDR1 is SGHAT and CDR2 is FQNNGV. V lost 1 base and J lost 9, with 10 bases in between. This CDR3 has 13 amino acids. The CDR3 protein is CASSLGPGSEQFF. The CDR3 nucleotides read TGTGCCAGCAGCTTAGGCCCAGGGTCTGAGCAGTTCTTC.

The V call is TRBV9, the J call TRBJ2-3, with D perhaps matching TRBD2 (6 bases). CDR3 size: 16 residues. Trimming took off 3 bases at V and 2 bases at J, with 16 bases between the two ends. Germline V gene sequence: CDR1 SGDLS, CDR2 YYNGEE. The CDR3 sequence is CASSARDDEFTDTQYF. As DNA, the CDR3 is TGTGCCAGCAGCGCGCGGGACGACGAGTTCACAGATACGCAGTATTTT.

The chain combines TRBV4-1 with TRBJ2-7, with D unresolved. Germline V gene data show CDR1 as MGHRA and CDR2 as YSYEKL. This CDR3 has 14 residues. Trimming shortened V by 1 base and J by 6 bases, and 13 bases separated the two germline ends. CDR3 DNA sequence: TGCGCCAGCAGCCAAGTAACAGACAACTCCGAGCAGTACTTC. Amino acid sequence: CASSQVTDNSEQYF.

The J gene is TRBJ2-1, the V gene TRBV11-2, with 9 nucleotides matching TRBD2. The CDR3 contains 15 residues. The trim removed 5 bases at V and 5 bases at J, leaving 7 bases unmatched. Germline CDR1 reads SGHAT; CDR2 reads FQNNGV. CDR3 sequence (DNA): TGTGCCAGCAGCCGATCGGGCGGGGGGGACAATGAGCAGTTCTTC. This encodes CASSRSGGGDNEQFF.

Points on this clone: The junction departs from germline at one end; a sequencing error may be responsible. V gene TRBV6-1 combines with J gene TRBJ2-3, with D perhaps matching TRBD1 or TRBD2 (5 bases each). Germline loops: CDR1 MNHNS, CDR2 SASEGT. This CDR3 spans 13 amino acids. The CDR3 region has the DNA TGTGCCAGCAGTGGTGGGGCCCCACTAGGCTCCGACTTT. Protein: CASSGGAPLGSDF.

The chain is built from TRBV27 and TRBJ2-7; D is uncertain. The germline V and J ends were trimmed by 5 bases and 2 bases, with 16 bases remaining between them. Looked up from germline, CDR1 is MNHEY and CDR2 is SMNVEV (reference sequence). The CDR3 is 15 amino acids. The CDR3 nucleotides read TGTGCCAGCAGTCCCCGGGTAGAAACCACCTACGAGCAGTACTTC. It encodes CASSPRVETTYEQYF.

V and J are TRBV28 and TRBJ1-1; D gene unclear. Trimming stripped 6 bases from V and 3 bases from J, with 8 bases between. CDR3 length: 12 residues. From germline, CDR1 is MDHEN and CDR2 SYDVKM. The CDR3 DNA follows: TGTGCCAGCAGACCCTGGGACACTGAAGCTTTCTTT. Protein: CASRPWDTEAFF. The full variable domain, with the rest looked up from reference TRBV28 and TRBJ1-1, is DVKVTQSSRYLVKRTGEKVFLECVQDMDHENMFWYRQDPGLGLRLIYFSYDVKMKEKGDIPEGYSVSREKKERFSLILESASTNQTSMYLCASRPWDTEAFFGQGTRLTVV.

This sequence joins TRBV11-2 and TRBJ2-5; perhaps D is TRBD1 or TRBD2 (6 bases each). The V gene lost 3 bases and the J gene lost 4 bases, with 27 bases spanning the gap. The CDR3 runs to 19 residues. Germline CDR1 is SGHAT and CDR2 is FQNNGV. The chain's CDR3 is CASSFFRRVGGDARETQYF. Written as DNA, the CDR3 is TGTGCCAGCAGCTTTTTCCGACGGGTGGGGGGCGACGCCCGAGAGACCCAGTACTTC.

On this clone itself: One junction end does not reproduce the germline sequence, and a read error may be involved. This chain joins TRBV11-2 and TRBJ2-5; D is undetermined. CDR1 and CDR2 (germline): SGHAT, FQNNGV. The CDR3 has 15 amino acids. The CDR3 DNA reads as TGTGCCAGCAGCTCACTCCTACACAGCCAAGGGACCCAGTACTTC. It codes for CASSSLLHSQGTQYF.

The chain combines TRBV6-1 with TRBJ2-2; 9 bases are shared with TRBD1. The CDR3 spans 15 residues. With V trimmed by 3 bases and J by 2 bases, 1 base remained unmatched. The germline gives CDR1 MNHNS, CDR2 SASEGT. Here the CDR3 DNA reads TGTGCCAGCAGTGAGGACAGGGGAAACACCGGGGAGCTGTTTTTT. As protein: CASSEDRGNTGELFF.

This chain links TRBV7-9 with TRBJ1-1; TRBD1 matches at 8 bases. J was trimmed by 2 bases and V by 5 bases; bases with no gene match: 16. This CDR3 spans 18 amino acids. Germline CDR1 is SEHNR and CDR2 is FQNEAQ (reference sequence). The CDR3 is CASSQAWHVGQANTEAFF. In DNA form, the CDR3 reads TGTGCCAGCAGCCAAGCATGGCATGTGGGACAGGCCAACACTGAAGCTTTCTTT.

This sequence joins TRBV5-4 and TRBJ1-1; 9 nucleotides align to TRBD1. The trim removed 3 bases at V and 5 bases at J, leaving 8 bases unmatched. The CDR3 covers 15 residues. Looked up from germline, CDR1 is SGHNT and CDR2 is YYREEE (reference sequence). CDR3 residues: CASSSLGQGSTEAFF. The CDR3 nucleotides are TGTGCCAGCAGCTCCCTGGGACAGGGATCGACTGAAGCTTTCTTT.